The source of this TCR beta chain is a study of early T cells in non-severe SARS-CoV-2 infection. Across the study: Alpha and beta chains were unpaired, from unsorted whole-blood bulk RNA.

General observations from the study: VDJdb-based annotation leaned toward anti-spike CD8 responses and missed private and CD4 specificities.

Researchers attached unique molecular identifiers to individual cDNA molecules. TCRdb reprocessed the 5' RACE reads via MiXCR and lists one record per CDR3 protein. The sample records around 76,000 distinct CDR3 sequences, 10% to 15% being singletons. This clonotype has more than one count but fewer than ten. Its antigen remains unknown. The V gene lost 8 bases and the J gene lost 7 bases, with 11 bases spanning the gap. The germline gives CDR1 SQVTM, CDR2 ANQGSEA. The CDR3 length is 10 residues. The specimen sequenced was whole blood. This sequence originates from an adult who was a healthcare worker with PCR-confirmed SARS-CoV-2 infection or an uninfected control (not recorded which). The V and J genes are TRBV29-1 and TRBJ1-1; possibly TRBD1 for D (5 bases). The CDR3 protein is CSIWRGEAFF. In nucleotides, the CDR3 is TGCAGCATCTGGAGGGGTGAAGCTTTCTTT.